Presented here are 32 T cell receptor beta chains from one specimen sequenced in a study of blood T cell repertoires in COVID-19. Measured with immunoSEQ multiplex PCR; TCRdb has only the in-frame clones, and not every one. Here the sample spans about 97,000 clones, roughly 87% being singletons. The specimen sequenced was peripheral blood. The receptors come from a man aged 45-60 years with active COVID-19.

CDR3 nucleotide sequence: TGTGCCAGCAGTGTGGGGGGACCTGGAAACACCATATATTTT. It encodes CASSVGGPGNTIYF. The chain uses TRBV2 and TRBJ1-3, with D perhaps TRBD1 (5 bases). This CDR3 region has 14 residues. The V and J ends lost 4 bases and 2 bases respectively, with 9 bases between them. Germline assignment: CDR1 SNHLY and CDR2 FYNNEI.

The rearrangement links TRBV2 to TRBJ1-1; maybe TRBD1 (5 bases). The CDR3 has 12 amino acids. Germline V gives CDR1 SNHLY, CDR2 FYNNEI. V dropped 7 bases and J dropped 11 bases, with 17 bases sitting between them. This CDR3 is CASTFRENTAFF. The CDR3 coding sequence is TGTGCCAGCACCTTCAGGGAAAATACGGCTTTCTTT.

The chain employs TRBV5-1 and TRBJ1-5; the D gene is possibly TRBD1 (6 bases). CDR1 is SGHRS and CDR2 is YFSETQ in the germline V gene. Trimming took 2 bases from V and 6 from J, leaving 9 bases between them. The CDR3 is 13 amino acids. This CDR3 reads CASSLQGGQPQHF. The CDR3 nucleotides are TGCGCCAGCAGCTTACAGGGTGGTCAGCCCCAGCATTTT. Variable domain in full (rest from reference TRBV5-1 and TRBJ1-5): KAGVTQTPRYLIKTRGQQVTLSCSPISGHRSVSWYQQTPGQGLQFLFEYFSETQRNKGNFPGRFSGRQFSNSRSEMNVSTLELGDSALYLCASSLQGGQPQHFGDGTRLSIL.

This sequence joins TRBV3-1 (or the pseudogene TRBV3-2) and TRBJ2-7; TRBD1 might be the D (6 bases). Germline values: CDR1 LGHDT, CDR2 YNNKEL (reference sequence). V shed 1 base and J shed 5 bases, with 12 bases lying between them. There are 14 residues in the CDR3. DNA for the CDR3: TGTGCCAGCAGCCAAGCTAACAGGGTACACGAGCAGTACTTC. Residues: CASSQANRVHEQYF.

Details on this clone: Different DNA sequences within this sample yield the same CDR3. The V and J genes are TRBV5-4 and TRBJ1-1; 8 bases agree with TRBD1. The CDR3 is 14 amino acids. Trimming took 4 bases from V and 1 from J; bases not matched to a gene: 3. Germline V CDR1 and CDR2: SGHNT, YYREEE (reference sequence). The CDR3 DNA sequence: TGTGCCAGCAGCCTAGACAGGGGGAACACTGAAGCTTTCTTT. It codes for CASSLDRGNTEAFF.

V gene TRBV13 combines with J gene TRBJ1-4; the D gene is possibly TRBD1 (6 bases). This CDR3 is built from 15 residues. V lost 5 bases to trimming and J lost 6 bases, with 16 bases between them. Germline V CDR1 and CDR2: PRHDT, FYEKMQ (reference sequence). This chain's CDR3 is CASSPGGAVDEKLFF. Written as DNA, the CDR3 is TGTGCCAGCAGCCCGGGGGGGGCCGTTGATGAAAAACTGTTTTTT.

This rearrangement joins TRBV19 to TRBJ2-6, with 7 nucleotides matching TRBD1. Germline V CDR1 and CDR2: LNHDA, SQIVND (reference sequence). V was pared by 8 bases and J by 4 bases, with 8 bases of the junction left unmatched. The CDR3 is 15 amino acids. In DNA, the CDR3 is TGTGCCAGTCGGCGACAGGGTTACGGGGCCAACGTCCTGACTTTC. Translating it yields CASRRQGYGANVLTF.

The rearrangement joins TRBV7-9 to TRBJ1-2; tentatively, D is TRBD1 (5 bases). The V end lost 8 bases, the J end lost 5 bases, and 12 bases lay between the germline ends. The V gene's germline CDR1 is SEHNR and CDR2 FQNEAQ (reference sequence). The CDR3 is made up of 12 amino acids. The CDR3 region has the DNA TGTGCCAGCTGCGGGGACGGTTATGGCTACACCTTC. This encodes CASCGDGYGYTF.

The chain carries TRBV19 and TRBJ2-6; D unresolved. CDR3 length: 14 amino acids. Germline V lookup: CDR1 LNHDA, CDR2 SQIVND (reference sequence). V shed 7 bases and J shed 0 bases, with 7 bases lying between them. The chain's CDR3 is CASNGLSGANVLTF. The CDR3 region has the DNA TGTGCCAGTAATGGGCTCTCTGGGGCCAACGTCCTGACTTTC. Together with reference TRBV19 and TRBJ2-6, the CDR3 gives the full variable domain: DGGITQSPKYLFRKEGQNVTLSCEQNLNHDAMYWYRQDPGQGLRLIYYSQIVNDFQKGDIAEGYSVSREKKESFPLTVTSAQKNPTAFYLCASNGLSGANVLTFGAGSRLTVL.

The rearrangement links TRBV21-1 to TRBJ2-7; the tabulated D call, TRBD2, remains unverified against the DNA. TRBV21-1 is annotated as a pseudogene. CDR3 length: 11 amino acids. The CDR3 loop reads CAGSRLYEQYF. As DNA, the CDR3 is TGTGCCGGGAGCAGACTCTACGAGCAGTACTTC.

The J gene is TRBJ2-1, the V gene TRBV5-6; 10 bases match TRBD2. Unmatched junction bases numbered 6, after V lost 3 bases and J lost 3 bases. Germline V lookup: CDR1 SGHDT, CDR2 YYEEEE. The CDR3 totals 16 residues. CDR3 sequence (DNA): TGTGCCAGCAGCTCCATAGCGGGGGGCCTCTACAATGAGCAGTTCTTC. Translation: CASSSIAGGLYNEQFF.

The chain has TRBV6-5 and TRBJ2-1, with D perhaps TRBD2 (6 bases). There are 15 residues in the CDR3. V shed 5 bases and J shed 5 bases, with 16 bases lying between them. Per germline, CDR1 MNHEY and CDR2 SVGAGI. CDR3 sequence: CASSTGVGLNNEQFF. Written as DNA, the CDR3 is TGTGCCAGCAGTACGGGGGTGGGCTTGAACAATGAGCAGTTCTTC.

The rearrangement joins TRBV18 to TRBJ1-6; D call uncertain. CDR3 length: 16 residues. Germline V gene data show CDR1 as KGHSH and CDR2 as LQKENI. V gave up 0 bases and J gave up 6 bases, with 12 bases separating them. The CDR3 bases are TGTGCCAGCTCACCACCTATCTCAGGAGGTAATTCACCCCTCCACTTT. The encoded protein is CASSPPISGGNSPLHF.

The chain couples TRBV19 to TRBJ2-2; TRBD2 matches at 7 bases. Looked up from germline, CDR1 is LNHDA and CDR2 is SQIVND (reference sequence). This CDR3 has 14 residues. V lost 3 bases to trimming and J lost 3 bases; unmatched junction nucleotides: 1. CDR3 DNA: TGTGCCAGTAGTATGGGGGGGTACACCGGGGAGCTGTTTTTT. Encoded protein: CASSMGGYTGELFF. The whole variable domain, remainder taken from reference TRBV19 and TRBJ2-2, is DGGITQSPKYLFRKEGQNVTLSCEQNLNHDAMYWYRQDPGQGLRLIYYSQIVNDFQKGDIAEGYSVSREKKESFPLTVTSAQKNPTAFYLCASSMGGYTGELFFGEGSRLTVL.

The rearrangement links TRBV5-1 to TRBJ2-1; the match to TRBD2 covers 8 bases. The J segment lost 5 bases and the V segment lost 5 bases, leaving 6 bases of the junction unmatched. This CDR3 has 14 residues. In germline, CDR1 is SGHRS, CDR2 YFSETQ. In DNA, the CDR3 is TGCGCCAGCAGGCCCGGGGGGGCTAACAATGAGCAGTTCTTC. Translating it yields CASRPGGANNEQFF.

The genes are TRBV5-1 and TRBJ2-7; a possible D gene is TRBD2 (6 bases). This CDR3 is built from 16 residues. Germline-derived CDR1 and CDR2 are SGHRS and YFSETQ. Trimming shortened V by 4 bases and J by 3 bases, and 20 bases separated the two germline ends. The CDR3: CASSPKGLPGDYEQYF. The CDR3 region has the DNA TGCGCCAGCAGCCCGAAGGGACTCCCCGGGGACTACGAGCAGTACTTC.

CDR3 sequence (DNA): TGTGCCAGCAGCTTAGCGCGGGGACAGGGGGTAAATTCACCCCTCCACTTT. This codes for CASSLARGQGVNSPLHF. The chain has TRBV11-1 and TRBJ1-6, with 11 bases that match TRBD1. The germline V gene encodes CDR1 SGHAT and CDR2 FQDESV (reference sequence). With V trimmed by 0 bases and J by 7 bases, 5 bases remained unmatched. The CDR3 extends over 17 amino acids.

The chain employs TRBV7-2 and TRBJ2-3; TRBD2 aligns across 7 bases. Trimming at V came to 5 bases and at J to 0 bases, leaving 11 bases not matched to a gene. The CDR3 has 17 residues. CDR1 is SGHTA and CDR2 is FQGNSA in the germline V gene. The CDR3 spells CASSLFATGGSTDTQYF. The CDR3 coding sequence is TGTGCCAGCAGCCTATTCGCGACGGGGGGTAGCACAGATACGCAGTATTTT.

The gene calls are TRBV5-1 and TRBJ2-3; TRBD1 agrees at 7 bases. CDR3 size: 15 residues. From germline, CDR1 is SGHRS and CDR2 YFSETQ. V dropped 5 bases and J dropped 2; count of bases not matched to a gene: 8. The CDR3: CASSPDRMVTDTQYF. The CDR3 DNA reads TGCGCCAGCAGTCCGGACAGGATGGTCACAGATACGCAGTATTTT.

V usage is TRBV5-6 and J usage is TRBJ1-1; D might be TRBD1 (5 bases). The CDR3 consists of 16 residues. Trimming removed 1 base from V and 5 bases from J, with 18 bases in between. The V gene's germline CDR1 is SGHDT and CDR2 YYEEEE. The CDR3 DNA sequence: TGTGCCAGCAGCTTGTGGGCAGCCCCGCGGGGGACTGAAGCTTTCTTT. It specifies CASSLWAAPRGTEAFF.

This clone came up once. CDR3 sequence: CASSSDPTGTQYF. The CDR3 DNA is TGTGCCAGCAGCTCCGACCCCACAGGGACGCAGTATTTT. The genes are TRBV7-9 and TRBJ2-3, with D tentatively TRBD1 (6 bases). Trimming took 4 bases from V and 9 from J, leaving 14 bases between them. Germline V gives CDR1 SEHNR, CDR2 FQNEAQ (reference sequence). This CDR3 region has 13 residues.

The chain is built from TRBV5-1 and TRBJ2-3; TRBD2 matches 13 bases. Germline CDR1 is SGHRS and CDR2 is YFSETQ. The CDR3 is 19 residues long. With 0 bases clipped from V and 0 bases from J, the junction kept 7 bases outside the gene matches. The chain's CDR3 is CASSLASLAGGLSTDTQYF. The CDR3 DNA follows: TGCGCCAGCAGCTTGGCCTCACTAGCGGGGGGGCTGAGCACAGATACGCAGTATTTT.

The chain uses TRBV5-5 and TRBJ2-1; TRBD2 is a possible D gene (6 bases). CDR3 size: 16 residues. Trimming stripped 0 bases from V and 1 base from J, with 11 bases between. Germline V CDR1 and CDR2: SGHKS, YYEKEE (reference sequence). The DNA for the CDR3 is TGTGCCAGCAGCTTGGGACCGGGGAGGTCCTACAATGAGCAGTTCTTC. Residues: CASSLGPGRSYNEQFF.

This clone has a single count. V is TRBV7-2 and J is TRBJ2-2; TRBD2 matches 8 bases. V trimming: 1 base; J trimming: 6 bases; junction bases outside the gene matches: 1. CDR3 size: 14 residues. The germline V gene encodes CDR1 SGHTA and CDR2 FQGNSA. The CDR3, as DNA: TGTGCCAGCAGCTTAGTCGGGGGGGCCGGGGAGCTGTTTTTT. Translation gives CASSLVGGAGELFF.

The chain recombines TRBV14 with TRBJ1-2; 11 positions match TRBD1. After removal of 4 bases from V and 4 bases from J, the junction contained 2 bases not matched to a gene. This CDR3 spans 14 amino acids. Germline CDR1 and CDR2: SGHDN and FVKESK. The CDR3 DNA sequence: TGTGCCAGCAGCCTCGGACAGGGGGCCTATGGCTACACCTTC. Protein: CASSLGQGAYGYTF.

J is TRBJ2-3 and V is TRBV5-6, with 12 bases identical to TRBD2. The CDR3 is 15 amino acids. Trimming cost V 5 bases and J 8 bases; bases outside gene matches: 9. Germline V lookup: CDR1 SGHDT, CDR2 YYEEEE. CDR3 protein: CASRMTSGGQRTQYF. The CDR3 DNA sequence: TGTGCCAGCAGAATGACTAGCGGGGGACAACGTACGCAGTATTTT.

The V call is TRBV12-3 or TRBV12-4, the J call TRBJ2-2; D is undetermined. The CDR3 loop spans 13 amino acids. Trimming took off 7 bases at V and 6 bases at J, with 12 bases between the two ends. CDR3 amino acids: CASTLPPAGELFF. The DNA for the CDR3 is TGTGCCAGCACCCTCCCCCCAGCCGGGGAGCTGTTTTTT.

This clone was seen a single time. The chain employs TRBV4-3 and TRBJ1-1; D call uncertain. V dropped 0 bases and J dropped 7 bases, with 15 bases sitting between them. The germline V gene has CDR1 LGHNA and CDR2 YSLEER. There are 15 residues in the CDR3. This CDR3 is CASSQEIVGGFEAFF. Written as DNA, the CDR3 is TGCGCCAGCAGCCAAGAAATAGTCGGAGGGTTTGAAGCTTTCTTT.

This clone has more than one count but fewer than ten. The chain carries TRBV7-9 and TRBJ1-1; 8 positions agree with TRBD1. J was trimmed by 6 bases and V by 3 bases; bases with no gene match: 6. Germline CDR1 SEHNR, CDR2 FQNEAQ (reference sequence). This CDR3 comprises 14 residues. CDR3 loop: CASSFGQGEAEAFF. The CDR3, as DNA: TGTGCCAGCAGCTTTGGACAGGGTGAGGCTGAAGCTTTCTTT.

In nucleotides, the CDR3 is TGTGCCAGCAGCCTCCCATCCTCCGGGACAGGTTTGAACACTGAAGCTTTCTTT. Its protein is CASSLPSSGTGLNTEAFF. V usage is TRBV9 and J usage is TRBJ1-1; 8 nucleotides match TRBD1. The CDR3 has 18 residues. The J segment lost 0 bases and the V segment lost 4 bases, leaving 14 bases of the junction unmatched. Germline-derived CDR1 and CDR2 are SGDLS and YYNGEE.

The chain uses TRBV2 and TRBJ2-1; maybe TRBD2 (6 bases). This CDR3 is 15 amino acids long. Germline V gene sequence: CDR1 SNHLY, CDR2 FYNNEI. V was trimmed by 3 bases and J by 0 bases, leaving 9 bases between them. The chain's CDR3 is CASSDRGNSYNEQFF. CDR3 bases: TGTGCCAGCAGTGATCGGGGGAACTCCTACAATGAGCAGTTCTTC.

The genes are TRBV27 and TRBJ2-7; TRBD1 matches at 10 bases. The V gene's germline CDR1 is MNHEY and CDR2 SMNVEV (reference sequence). The junction had 7 bases not matched to a gene; V was cut back by 5 bases and J by 3 bases. The CDR3 is made up of 15 amino acids. DNA of the CDR3: TGTGCCAGCAGTACCCGGACAGGGGGAAACTACGAGCAGTACTTC. Residues: CASSTRTGGNYEQYF.